This passage covers 30 T cell receptor beta chains from one sample sequenced in a study of blood T cell dynamics during melanoma immunotherapy. Time point meaning: pre-treatment baseline. Generated by immunoSEQ multiplex PCR, the TCRdb table keeps only in-frame clones and is missing some. The sample lists some 13,000 clones, about 91% occurring once. Material: effector memory CD8+ T cells from blood, obtained from a patient treated with checkpoint blockade. The receptors stem from a human donor with melanoma.

J is TRBJ1-4 and V is TRBV28; 8 bases map to TRBD1. Germline trimming cut 5 bases from V and 8 bases from J; bases unmatched to any gene: 7. Germline-derived CDR1 and CDR2 are MDHEN and SYDVKM. The CDR3 is made up of 14 amino acids. DNA of the CDR3: TGTGCCAGCAGTGACAGGGGCGGGAGGGAAAAACTGTTTTTT. Its protein is CASSDRGGREKLFF.

V is TRBV6-5 and J is TRBJ2-5; TRBD2 is a possible D gene (7 bases). The CDR3 has 16 amino acids. Germline CDR1 and CDR2: MNHEY and SVGAGI. The V end lost 0 bases, the J end lost 5 bases, and 16 bases lay between the germline ends. The DNA of the CDR3 is TGTGCCAGCAGTTACTCTAATGGGGGGGGCGGGGAGACCCAGTACTTC. Translation gives CASSYSNGGGGETQYF.

This sequence joins TRBV7-9 and TRBJ2-5, with D possibly TRBD1 on 6 matching bases. The CDR3 is 15 residues long. Trimming left V 4 bases short and J 14 bases short, with 26 bases between. Germline CDR1 SEHNR, CDR2 FQNEAQ (reference sequence). The chain's CDR3 is CASSSSSPYRDGIYF. The CDR3 DNA follows: TGTGCCAGCAGCTCATCCTCCCCGTACAGGGACGGAATTTACTTC.

The chain carries TRBV28 and TRBJ2-7; no definite D call. Looked up from germline, CDR1 is MDHEN and CDR2 is SYDVKM. V was pared by 2 bases and J by 2 bases, with 7 bases between. This CDR3 has 13 amino acids. The CDR3 DNA follows: TGTGCCAGCAGTTTACGGCAGGCCTACGAGCAGTACTTC. Translated, it gives CASSLRQAYEQYF.

V and J are TRBV6-4 and TRBJ1-2; 9 bases map to TRBD1. The trim removed 2 bases at V and 4 bases at J, leaving 8 bases unmatched. Germline CDR1 MRHNA, CDR2 SNTAGT. CDR3 size: 16 residues. The CDR3 DNA follows: TGTGCCAGCAGTGACGACGGGGACAGGGAGATCTATGGCTACACCTTC. It yields the protein CASSDDGDREIYGYTF.

The V call is TRBV18, the J call TRBJ2-2; D gene unclear. V was clipped by 8 bases and J by 0 bases, with 10 bases between them. This CDR3 contains 14 residues. In germline, CDR1 is KGHSH, CDR2 LQKENI. The CDR3 coding sequence is TGTGCCAGCCCACAAACGACGAACACCGGGGAGCTGTTTTTT. This codes for CASPQTTNTGELFF.

J is TRBJ2-4 and V is TRBV6-1; 8 bases align to TRBD1. Germline V gives CDR1 MNHNS, CDR2 SASEGT. The CDR3 has 15 amino acids. V lost 2 bases, J lost 9 bases, and 9 bases stayed unmatched. This chain's CDR3 is CASSEWGTGLSIQYF. CDR3 sequence (DNA): TGTGCCAGCAGTGAATGGGGGACAGGACTTAGCATTCAGTACTTC.

This clone was counted between two and nine times. The V gene is TRBV28, the J gene TRBJ2-7; weak D call: TRBD1 (6 bases). V was clipped by 4 bases and J by 4 bases, with 14 bases between them. Looked up from germline, CDR1 is MDHEN and CDR2 is SYDVKM. This CDR3 is built from 14 residues. For the CDR3, the DNA is TGTGCCAGCAGTTCAACCGGGACACAATACGAGCAGTACTTC. Translation gives CASSSTGTQYEQYF.

This sequence joins TRBV27 and TRBJ2-5; D not certain. From germline, CDR1 is MNHEY and CDR2 SMNVEV (reference sequence). The CDR3 is made up of 14 amino acids. V dropped 2 bases and J dropped 7 bases, with 14 bases sitting between them. The CDR3 region is CASSLGSYSLTQYF. The DNA of the CDR3 is TGTGCCAGCAGTTTAGGTTCTTACAGTCTGACCCAGTACTTC.

This chain links TRBV4-1 with TRBJ2-5, with TRBD2 matching over 12 bases. The J call may be wrong; the DNA end is better matched by TRBJ2-7. The CDR3 is 15 amino acids. Germline loops: CDR1 MGHRA, CDR2 YSYEKL. The DNA for the CDR3 is TGCGCCAGCAGCTTCCGACTAGCGGGAGTGTACGAGCAGTACTTC. Protein: CASSFRLAGVYEQYF.

The chain couples TRBV7-8 to TRBJ1-2; TRBD1 might be the D (5 bases). V was cut by 5 bases and J by 3 bases, with 13 bases left in between. This CDR3 spans 14 amino acids. Germline V gene sequence: CDR1 SGHVS, CDR2 FQNEAQ. CDR3 sequence (DNA): TGTGCCAGCAGCCCCCCGGGGGGAGACTATGGCTACACCTTC. Its protein is CASSPPGGDYGYTF.

The chain carries TRBV7-9 and TRBJ2-5, with TRBD2 identical over 7 bases. Germline V gives CDR1 SEHNR, CDR2 FQNEAQ (reference sequence). J lost 2 bases, V lost 0 bases, and 0 bases had no gene match. This CDR3 is built from 14 residues. CDR3 protein: CASSLAGGQETQYF. CDR3 sequence (DNA): TGTGCCAGCAGCTTAGCGGGAGGGCAAGAGACCCAGTACTTC.

The V call is TRBV27, the J call TRBJ2-2; 15 nucleotides agree with TRBD2. Germline V CDR1 and CDR2: MNHEY, SMNVEV (reference sequence). With V trimmed by 3 bases and J by 5 bases, 1 base remained unmatched. The CDR3 consists of 16 residues. CDR3 protein: CASSFGLAGGTGELFF. The CDR3 DNA is TGTGCCAGCAGTTTCGGACTAGCGGGAGGGACCGGGGAGCTGTTTTTT.

The rearrangement uses TRBV14 and TRBJ2-3, with D perhaps TRBD1 (5 bases). The CDR3 loop spans 13 amino acids. Between the trimmed V and J ends, which lost 4 bases and 2 bases, there was a span of 7 bases. CDR1 and CDR2 from the germline V gene are SGHDN and FVKESK. Here the CDR3 reads CASSPDNTDTQYF. The CDR3 DNA sequence: TGTGCCAGCAGCCCGGACAACACAGATACGCAGTATTTT.

The V gene is TRBV27, the J gene TRBJ2-7; D is possibly TRBD2 (6 bases). Germline V CDR1 and CDR2: MNHEY, SMNVEV (reference sequence). The CDR3 totals 15 residues. Deletions cut 5 bases from V and 3 bases from J, with 17 bases between. CDR3 nucleotides: TGTGCCAGCAGTACAATGGAGGGCCTAAGCTACGAGCAGTACTTC. Amino acids: CASSTMEGLSYEQYF.

The rearrangement joins TRBV10-3 to TRBJ2-7; D may be TRBD2 (6 bases). V was clipped by 0 bases and J by 7 bases, with 10 bases between them. The CDR3 runs 13 residues. Looked up from germline, CDR1 is ENHRY and CDR2 is SYGVKD. CDR3 coding DNA: TGTGCCATCAGTGAGTCGGGGCGGGGAGAGCAGTACTTC. This codes for CAISESGRGEQYF.

The CDR3 reads CASSLGHRSGYTF. CDR3 nucleotides: TGCGCCAGCAGCCTGGGACATCGCTCGGGCTACACCTTC. The chain is built from TRBV4-1 and TRBJ1-2; perhaps TRBD1 as D (6 bases). The V end lost 4 bases, the J end lost 8 bases, and 14 bases lay between the germline ends. The CDR3 is 13 residues long. The germline V gene encodes CDR1 MGHRA and CDR2 YSYEKL.

This clone was counted between two and nine times. The V call is TRBV4-1, the J call TRBJ2-7; D unresolved. From germline, CDR1 is MGHRA and CDR2 YSYEKL. This CDR3 contains 15 residues. The V end was cut by 1 base, the J end by 0 bases, with 10 bases between. CDR3 sequence: CASSQVMSSSYEQYF. In DNA form, the CDR3 reads TGCGCCAGCAGCCAAGTTATGAGCAGCTCCTACGAGCAGTACTTC.

The rearrangement links TRBV14 to TRBJ2-7; D perhaps matches TRBD1 (6 bases). CDR3 length: 14 amino acids. Trimming cost V 8 bases and J 3 bases, with 17 bases left between them. The germline V gene has CDR1 SGHDN and CDR2 FVKESK. In nucleotides, the CDR3 is TGTGCCAGCGGGCCAGGGGACAACTACTACGAGCAGTACTTC. It specifies CASGPGDNYYEQYF. Variable domain in full (rest from reference TRBV14 and TRBJ2-7): EAGVTQFPSHSVIEKGQTVTLRCDPISGHDNLYWYRRVMGKEIKFLLHFVKESKQDESGMPNNRFLAERTGGTYSTLKVQPAELEDSGVYFCASGPGDNYYEQYFGPGTRLTVT.

This clone was observed a few times. The chain employs TRBV29-1 and TRBJ1-1; 8 positions agree with TRBD1. The CDR3 has 10 residues. The ends lost 7 bases at V and 6 bases at J; junction bases unmatched: 1. Germline CDR1 and CDR2: SQVTM and ANQGSEA. CDR3 in amino acids: CSGTGPEAFF. The DNA for the CDR3 is TGCAGCGGGACAGGGCCTGAAGCTTTCTTT.

CDR3 sequence reads: CSVLGAYEQYF. Here the CDR3 DNA reads TGCAGCGTTTTGGGTGCCTACGAGCAGTACTTC. This chain joins TRBV29-1 and TRBJ2-7, with D hard to call. The CDR3 totals 11 residues. Germline V gene lookup returns CDR1 SQVTM and CDR2 ANQGSEA. Trimming left V 5 bases short and J 2 bases short, with 7 bases between.

The chain carries TRBV11-3 and TRBJ2-1; TRBD2 matches 7 bases. Germline CDR1 and CDR2: SGHNT and YENEEA. The CDR3 covers 14 residues. Germline trimming cut 3 bases from V and 5 bases from J; bases unmatched to any gene: 4. The CDR3 spells CASSFTSANNEQFF. DNA of the CDR3: TGTGCCAGCAGCTTTACTAGCGCCAACAATGAGCAGTTCTTC.

This chain connects TRBV23-1 to TRBJ1-2; D not certain. TRBV23-1 is designated an ORF whose function remains uncertain. V lost 1 base to trimming and J lost 4 bases, with 10 bases between them. CDR3 length equals 14 residues. CDR3 coding DNA: TGCGCCAGCAGTCAATACCGCCGGTTCTATGGCTACACCTTC. It codes for CASSQYRRFYGYTF.

This sequence joins TRBV25-1 and TRBJ2-1; D may be TRBD1 or TRBD2 (5 bases each). Germline lookup yields CDR1 MGHDK and CDR2 SYGVNS. V lost 6 bases and J lost 8, with 17 bases in between. CDR3 length: 14 residues. The DNA for the CDR3 is TGTGCCAGCAGCCGGGACCTCGAATTGGATGAGCAGTTCTTC. It translates to CASSRDLELDEQFF.

The chain is built from TRBV12-5 and TRBJ2-7; weak D call: TRBD2 (6 bases). The CDR3 contains 14 residues. Germline V gene lookup returns CDR1 LGHNT and CDR2 FRNRAP. Trimming took off 2 bases at V and 3 bases at J, with 11 bases between the two ends. The CDR3 is CASGLSGGLYEQYF. The CDR3 DNA sequence: TGTGCTAGTGGTTTGTCTGGGGGACTCTACGAGCAGTACTTC.

The genes are TRBV6-1 and TRBJ2-7; 9 bases match TRBD2. Unmatched junction bases numbered 3, after V lost 1 base and J lost 2 bases. This CDR3 is 15 amino acids long. Germline V gives CDR1 MNHNS, CDR2 SASEGT. Here the CDR3 DNA reads TGTGCCAGCAGTGAAGGCCCTAGCGGGACCTACGAGCAGTACTTC. This sequence encodes CASSEGPSGTYEQYF.

This clone was seen a few times. The genes are TRBV18 and TRBJ1-5, with 9 bases aligning to TRBD1. V lost 3 bases, J lost 4 bases, and 4 bases stayed unmatched. The CDR3 has 15 amino acids. Germline-derived CDR1 and CDR2 are KGHSH and LQKENI. CDR3 nucleotide sequence: TGTGCCAGCTCACCTACCGGGACAGGGAATCAGCCCCAGCATTTT. Protein: CASSPTGTGNQPQHF.

This clone was seen a few times. The gene calls are TRBV7-9 and TRBJ2-7; D not certain. V was clipped by 5 bases and J by 2 bases, with 10 bases between them. Per the germline V gene, CDR1 is SEHNR and CDR2 is FQNEAQ (reference sequence). The CDR3 loop spans 13 amino acids. Here the CDR3 reads CASSPGLTYEQYF. The CDR3 DNA reads TGTGCCAGCAGCCCGGGTCTGACCTACGAGCAGTACTTC.

The V and J genes are TRBV4-3 and TRBJ2-4, with 8 bases fitting TRBD1. V lost 0 bases, J lost 0 bases, and 7 bases stayed unmatched. CDR1 LGHNA and CDR2 YSLEER come from the germline V gene. CDR3 size: 18 residues. This chain's CDR3 is CASSQDRDRTIAKNIQYF. The DNA of the CDR3 is TGCGCCAGCAGCCAAGATCGGGACAGGACAATAGCCAAAAACATTCAGTACTTC.

The CDR3 sequence is CASGPGAGLETQYF. Written as DNA, the CDR3 is TGTGCCAGCGGACCAGGTGCAGGGCTGGAGACCCAGTACTTC. The chain links TRBV27 to TRBJ2-5; tentative D call: TRBD1 (5 bases). The CDR3 spans 14 residues. Germline V CDR1 and CDR2: MNHEY, SMNVEV (reference sequence). Trimming cost V 8 bases and J 5 bases, with 18 bases left between them.